A selection of T cell receptor beta chains follows, all from one sample in a study of lymphopenia after photon versus proton radiotherapy. Only in-frame clones appear in the TCRdb table, and some are missing; sequencing was by immunoSEQ multiplex PCR. The sample shows over 55,000 clones, about 87% of them seen only once. Sequencing was performed on peripheral blood, taken from a patient treated with proton-based radiotherapy. These receptors came from an elderly man with esophageal cancer. Each CDR3 is given with its conserved first and last residue. The D gene is left open where the match is weak.

D | V | CDR3
TRBD1 | TRBV28 | CASTQAGTGGDMGANVLTF
TRBD2 | TRBV4-3 | CASSQDVLAGGELFF
TRBD1 | TRBV5-1 | CASGTGLSSLYNEQFF
. | TRBV14 | CASSQQSLPNYGYTF
TRBD2 | TRBV4-2 | CASSLELARGETQYF
TRBD2 | TRBV11-2 | CASSLSAGATDTQYF
. | TRBV6-5 | CASKRGTGANVLTF
. | TRBV10-2 | CASSEEPGLLLGYTF
TRBD1 | TRBV27 | CASSQRPGQGSGANVLTF
. | TRBV5-8 | CASSPGTALTNEKLFF